This is a list of T cell receptor beta chains from one sample in a study of T cells after somatic rescue of genetic block. Assay used: immunoSEQ multiplex PCR; TCRdb lists only in-frame clones, some missing. This sample has fewer than 150,000 clones, with 75% to 95% found just once. Input material: peripheral blood mononuclear cells (PBMCs). All receptors derive from a woman between 18 and 30 years old. CDR3s include the opening cysteine and the closing phenylalanine or tryptophan. A D gene is named only where the DNA matches it firmly. A clone size is listed for some rows: how often the clone was seen (once, few, many), or a class if it is expanded.

>TRBJ2-3|14|once|TRBV27|NA
CASSLSYSPDTQYF
TGTGCCAGCAGTTTATCGTACAGTCCGGATACGCAGTATTTT
>TRBJ2-7|14|NA|TRBV5-4|NA
CASSFTGSTYEQYF
TGTGCCAGCAGCTTCACAGGGTCCACCTACGAGCAGTACTTC
>TRBJ1-5|15|NA|TRBV9|NA
CASSVEGDPRQPQHF
TGTGCCAGCAGCGTAGAGGGGGACCCAAGGCAGCCCCAACATTTT
>TRBJ2-1|15|NA|TRBV4-1|NA
CASSQGAGAQNEQFF
TGCGCCAGCAGCCAAGGTGCGGGGGCCCAGAATGAGCAGTTCTTC
>TRBJ1-5|16|NA|TRBV7-5|NA
CVRSLLTGNSNQPQHF
TGTGTCAGAAGCTTACTTACAGGGAATAGCAATCAGCCCCAGCATTTT
>TRBJ1-4|14|once|TRBV11-2|NA
CASSYRLANEKLFF
TGTGCCAGCAGCTACAGGTTGGCTAATGAAAAACTGTTTTTT
>TRBJ2-7|15|NA|TRBV30|TRBD2
CAWTTGEGLVYEQYF
TGTGCCTGGACAACTGGGGAGGGTTTGGTCTACGAGCAGTACTTC
>TRBJ2-5|13|NA|TRBV6-5|NA
CASSSAPQETQYF
TGTGCCAGCAGTTCGGCGCCTCAAGAGACCCAGTACTTC
>TRBJ1-1|14|NA|TRBV7-2|NA
CASSRGRENTEAFF
TGTGCCAGCAGCCGGGGACGAGAGAACACTGAAGCTTTCTTT
>TRBJ1-2|13|NA|TRBV7-3|NA
CASSPGRVEGYTF
TGTGCCAGCAGCCCCGGGCGGGTGGAAGGCTACACCTTC
>TRBJ2-3|15|once|TRBV12-5|NA
CASGLGNGGSDTQYF
TGTGCTAGTGGTTTGGGAAACGGGGGATCAGATACGCAGTATTTT
>TRBJ1-4|15|NA|TRBV12-5|NA
CASGLGGATNEKLFF
TGTGCTAGTGGCCTGGGGGGGGCAACTAATGAAAAACTGTTTTTT
>TRBJ2-7|15|NA|TRBV7-2|TRBD2
CASSFGTSGGYEQYF
TGTGCCAGCAGCTTTGGGACTAGCGGGGGTTACGAGCAGTACTTC
>TRBJ1-2|15|NA|TRBV11-1|NA
CASSLLIGGGYGYTF
TGTGCCAGCAGCTTACTCATCGGGGGTGGGTATGGCTACACCTTC
>TRBJ2-4|14|NA|TRBV7-2|NA
CASSPRAGGDIQYF
TGTGCCAGCAGCCCCCGAGCAGGGGGGGACATTCAGTACTTC
>TRBJ2-7|14|few|TRBV7-9|TRBD1
CASSHRDRGYEQYF
TGTGCCAGCAGCCACCGGGACAGGGGCTACGAGCAGTACTTC
>TRBJ1-2|13|NA|TRBV2|NA
CASSGAGGDGYTF
TGTGCCAGCAGTGGTGCGGGGGGCGATGGCTACACCTTC
>TRBJ1-4|15|NA|TRBV4-1|TRBD1
CASSQTGTGNEKLFF
TGCGCCAGCAGCCAAACCGGGACAGGTAATGAAAAACTGTTTTTT
>TRBJ2-7|16|NA|TRBV7-2|NA
CASSFGPGHLSYEQYF
TGTGCCAGCAGCTTCGGACCGGGACACCTCTCCTACGAGCAGTACTTC
>TRBJ1-6|14|once|TRBV30|NA
CAGSPSSYNSPLHF
TGTGCCGGCTCGCCGAGCTCCTATAATTCACCCCTCCACTTT
>TRBJ2-2|13|NA|TRBV2|NA
CASNTEDTGELFF
TGTGCCAGCAATACAGAGGACACCGGGGAGCTGTTTTTT
>TRBJ2-2|12|NA|TRBV9|NA
CASNPNTGELFF
TGTGCCAGCAACCCCAACACCGGGGAGCTGTTTTTT
>TRBJ2-1|18|NA|TRBV7-2|NA
CASSLPARRGSAYNEQFF
TGTGCCAGCAGCTTACCTGCGCGAAGGGGGAGTGCCTACAATGAGCAGTTCTTC
>TRBJ1-2|15|NA|TRBV28|NA
CASSLGRRSDYGYTF
TGTGCCAGCAGTTTGGGGCGCAGAAGTGACTATGGCTACACCTTC
>TRBJ2-7|13|NA|TRBV4-3|NA
CASSQDVLYEQYF
TGCGCCAGCAGCCAAGACGTCCTTTACGAGCAGTACTTC
>TRBJ1-2|14|NA|TRBV19|NA
CASSMVDIVYGYTF
TGTGCCAGTAGTATGGTCGACATAGTATATGGCTACACCTTC
>TRBJ2-1|15|NA|TRBV7-6|TRBD1
CASSLSRGQVGEQFF
TGTGCCAGCAGCTTAAGCAGGGGGCAAGTGGGTGAGCAGTTCTTC
>TRBJ2-1|18|NA|TRBV6-7|NA
CASSYWDTPGQSYNEQFF
TGTGCCAGCAGTTACTGGGACACCCCCGGACAGTCGTACAATGAGCAGTTCTTC
>TRBJ1-6|13|NA|TRBV7-3|NA
CASSLTKTSPLHF
TGTGCCAGCAGCTTAACGAAGACTTCACCCCTCCACTTT
>TRBJ2-3|15|NA|TRBV9|TRBD2
CASSVVTGGPDTQYF
TGTGCCAGCAGCGTAGTAACGGGGGGACCTGATACGCAGTATTTT
>TRBJ1-6|15|NA|TRBV7-2|NA
CASGHLLTNNSPLHF
TGTGCCAGTGGACACCTCCTCACAAATAATTCACCCCTCCACTTT
>TRBJ1-2|15|NA|TRBV11-3|TRBD1
CASSSRGEQGSGYTF
TGTGCCAGCAGCTCACGAGGCGAACAGGGGAGTGGCTACACCTTC
>TRBJ2-7|16|NA|TRBV10-3|TRBD2
CAISGSGGFSAYEQYF
TGTGCCATCAGTGGTAGCGGGGGTTTTTCGGCCTACGAGCAGTACTTC
>TRBJ2-5|16|NA|TRBV5-4|NA
CASSLEPGFAQETQYF
TGTGCCAGCAGCTTGGAACCGGGATTCGCCCAAGAGACCCAGTACTTC
>TRBJ1-3|15|NA|TRBV5-8|NA
CASSLTGAAGNTIYF
TGTGCCAGCAGCTTGACCGGGGCAGCTGGAAACACCATATATTTT
>TRBJ2-5|14|NA|TRBV6-4|TRBD2
CASSPSGDQETQYF
TGTGCCAGCAGCCCGAGCGGGGACCAAGAGACCCAGTACTTC
>TRBJ2-3|13|NA|TRBV29-1|TRBD1
CSVWGDRTNTQYF
TGCAGCGTTTGGGGGGACAGGACAAATACGCAGTATTTT
>TRBJ2-7|14|NA|TRBV5-5|NA
CASSLSRSWYEQYF
TGTGCCAGCAGCTTGAGCAGGAGTTGGTACGAGCAGTACTTC
>TRBJ2-7|14|NA|TRBV4-1|TRBD2
CASSQDGGGYEQYF
TGCGCCAGCAGCCAAGATGGGGGAGGGTACGAGCAGTACTTC
>TRBJ2-5|12|NA|TRBV27|NA
CASSLDGGTQYF
TGTGCCAGCAGTTTAGACGGTGGGACCCAGTACTTC
>TRBJ2-3|14|NA|TRBV4-1|TRBD2
CASSQVSGGDRQYF
TGCGCCAGCAGCCAAGTCAGTGGGGGGGATAGGCAGTATTTT
>TRBJ1-2|18|NA|TRBV5-1|NA
CASSAEPQGSSSSYGYTF
TGCGCCAGCAGCGCTGAGCCCCAGGGGAGTAGTAGTAGCTATGGCTACACCTTC
>TRBJ1-1|14|NA|TRBV27|NA
CASSPFGTNTEAFF
TGTGCCAGCAGTCCATTCGGGACGAACACTGAAGCTTTCTTT
>TRBJ1-4|14|NA|TRBV30|NA
CAWKGGTKNEKLFF
TGTGCCTGGAAGGGCGGGACAAAGAATGAAAAACTGTTTTTT
>TRBJ1-2|14|NA|TRBV27|TRBD1
CASSLSGQPYGYTF
TGTGCCAGCAGTTTATCGGGACAGCCCTATGGCTACACCTTC
>TRBJ1-2|13|NA|TRBV6-5|NA
CASTPRGSYGYTF
TGTGCCAGCACTCCAAGGGGAAGCTATGGCTACACCTTC
>TRBJ2-2|17|NA|TRBV4-2|NA
CASSQDVASFGTGELFF
TGTGCCAGCAGCCAAGATGTGGCCTCCTTTGGCACCGGGGAGCTGTTTTTT
>TRBJ1-3|17|NA|TRBV27|TRBD1
CASSSGFGTASGNTIYF
TGTGCCAGCAGTTCCGGTTTCGGGACAGCCTCTGGAAACACCATATATTTT
>TRBJ1-1|14|NA|TRBV19|NA
CASSMVSALAEAFF
TGTGCCAGTAGTATGGTATCTGCGTTAGCGGAAGCTTTCTTT
>TRBJ2-3|12|NA|TRBV5-1|NA
CASSSEDRTQYF
TGCGCCAGCAGCTCGGAGGACAGAACGCAGTATTTT